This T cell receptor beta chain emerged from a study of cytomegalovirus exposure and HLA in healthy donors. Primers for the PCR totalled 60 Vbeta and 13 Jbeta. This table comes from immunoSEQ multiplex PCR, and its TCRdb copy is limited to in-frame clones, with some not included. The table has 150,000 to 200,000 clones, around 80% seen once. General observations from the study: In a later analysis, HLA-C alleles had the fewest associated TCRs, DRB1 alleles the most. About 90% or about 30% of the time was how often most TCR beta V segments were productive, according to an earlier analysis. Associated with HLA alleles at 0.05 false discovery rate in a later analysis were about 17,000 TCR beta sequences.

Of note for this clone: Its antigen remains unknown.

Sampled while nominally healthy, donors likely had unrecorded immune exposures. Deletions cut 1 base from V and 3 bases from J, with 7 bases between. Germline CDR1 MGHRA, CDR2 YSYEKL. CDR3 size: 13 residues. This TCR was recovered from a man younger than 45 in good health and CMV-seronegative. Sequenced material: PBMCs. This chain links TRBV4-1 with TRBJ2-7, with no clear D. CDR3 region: CASSQGGYYEQYF. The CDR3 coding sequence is TGCGCCAGCAGCCAAGGCGGTTACTACGAGCAGTACTTC.